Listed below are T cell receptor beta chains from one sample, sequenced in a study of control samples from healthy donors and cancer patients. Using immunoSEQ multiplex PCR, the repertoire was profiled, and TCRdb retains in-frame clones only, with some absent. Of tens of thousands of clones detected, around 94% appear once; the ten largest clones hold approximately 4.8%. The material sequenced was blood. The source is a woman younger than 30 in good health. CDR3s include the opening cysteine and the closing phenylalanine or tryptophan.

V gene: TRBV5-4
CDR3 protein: CASSSPRQGHTDTQYF

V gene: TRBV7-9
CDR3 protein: CASSLRGINTEAFF

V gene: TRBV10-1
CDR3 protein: CASIRLAVNPNTGELFF

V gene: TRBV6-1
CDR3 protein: CASSEPLGHNEQFF

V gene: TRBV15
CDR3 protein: CATSRTGTGLLEKLFF

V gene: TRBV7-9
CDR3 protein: CASSFTGVNEQFF

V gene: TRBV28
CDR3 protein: CASQMTGAAEKLFF

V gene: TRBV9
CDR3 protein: CASSGGPLSYEQYF

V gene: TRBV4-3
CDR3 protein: CASSQGASGRLNEQFF

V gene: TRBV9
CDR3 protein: CASSVGPRDRDMVDTQYF

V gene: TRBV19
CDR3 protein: CASTDTGDASYNEQFF

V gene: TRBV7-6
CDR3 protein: CASSAPGLRGTQYF

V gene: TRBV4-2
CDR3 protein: CASSPGTDQAFF

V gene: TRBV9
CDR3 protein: CASSVVALNTEAFF

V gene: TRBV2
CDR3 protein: CASRANLQGAEGYTF

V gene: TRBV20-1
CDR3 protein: CSASKGRGDTQYF

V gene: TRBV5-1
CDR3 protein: CASSQGTVYEQYF

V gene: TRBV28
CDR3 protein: CASSLIPGSETEAFF

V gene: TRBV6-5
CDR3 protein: CASTRGTGNTEAFF

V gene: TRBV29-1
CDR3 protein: CSVVDSGYTF

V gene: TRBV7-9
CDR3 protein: CASSSTHGNEQFF

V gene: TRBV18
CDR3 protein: CASSPPLSNSGANVLTF

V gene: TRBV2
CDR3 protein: CASVAVPLGYTF

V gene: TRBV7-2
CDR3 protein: CASSLGSWPGELFF

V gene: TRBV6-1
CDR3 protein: CASSEGTGSVNIQYF

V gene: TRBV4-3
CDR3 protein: CASSQVAAGVSGNTIYF

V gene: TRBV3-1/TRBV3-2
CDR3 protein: CASPTMVVGHEQYF

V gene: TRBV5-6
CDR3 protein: CASRAPGQVREGLYNEQFF

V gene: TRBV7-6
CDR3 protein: CASSSRQTYEQYF

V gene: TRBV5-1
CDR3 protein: CASSPSGSSNEQFF

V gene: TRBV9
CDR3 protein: CASGPHWRGRDTGELFF

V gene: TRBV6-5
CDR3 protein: CASSRTGTGELFF

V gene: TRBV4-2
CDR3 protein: CASSQVGVQPQHF

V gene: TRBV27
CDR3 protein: CASSLSGTGNGNTIYF

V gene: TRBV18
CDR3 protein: CASSPLAGVAYNEQFF

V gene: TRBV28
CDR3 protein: CASSLGGRGLNYEQYF

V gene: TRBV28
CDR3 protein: CASSLFRETQYF

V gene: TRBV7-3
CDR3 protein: CASSSRRYSPLHF

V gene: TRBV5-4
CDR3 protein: CASSLNLGRSYEQYF

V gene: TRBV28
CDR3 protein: CASSFGVGPQHF

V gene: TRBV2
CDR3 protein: CASSHAVTQYF